This passage covers 30 T cell receptor beta chains from one sample sequenced in a study of T cell responses to AZD1222 COVID-19 vaccine. Here immunoSEQ multiplex PCR was the method, and the copy in TCRdb shows in-frame clones only, minus some. This table has around 92,000 clones, approximately 90% appearing once. This sample comprised peripheral blood, obtained on day 0 of AZD1222 vaccination. Every receptor here comes from an adult in good health.

The chain recombines TRBV9 with TRBJ2-2, with TRBD2 matching 15 bases. CDR3 length equals 17 residues. In germline, CDR1 is SGDLS, CDR2 YYNGEE. J was trimmed by 7 bases and V by 0 bases; bases with no gene match: 4. In DNA form, the CDR3 reads TGTGCCAGCAGCGTAGGGACTAGCGGGGGGGCACACGGGGAGCTGTTTTTT. Translated: CASSVGTSGGAHGELFF.

The V gene is TRBV29-1, the J gene TRBJ2-1; maybe TRBD2 (6 bases). V was clipped by 3 bases and J by 15 bases, with 12 bases between them. This CDR3 spans 10 amino acids. Germline V lookup: CDR1 SQVTM, CDR2 ANQGSEA. CDR3 amino acids: CSVDAGRPFF. DNA of the CDR3: TGCAGCGTTGACGCGGGGAGACCGTTCTTC.

Details on this clone: Other DNA sequences in this sample translate to the same CDR3. The chain has TRBV5-4 and TRBJ2-7; TRBD1 matches 11 bases. Germline CDR1 and CDR2: SGHNT and YYREEE (reference sequence). V lost 1 base and J lost 2; bases outside the gene matches: 2. The CDR3 totals 15 residues. In DNA form, the CDR3 reads TGTGCCAGCAGCTTGCCGGGACAGGGGGCCTACGAGCAGTACTTC. It specifies CASSLPGQGAYEQYF.

The chain combines TRBV3-1 (or the pseudogene TRBV3-2) with TRBJ1-1; 10 positions match TRBD1. V gave up 4 bases and J gave up 11 bases; unmatched junction bases: 7. The CDR3 covers 13 residues. Germline V CDR1 and CDR2: LGHDT, YNNKEL (reference sequence). The CDR3: CASSLMGQGQAFF. CDR3 nucleotide sequence: TGTGCCAGCAGCCTGATGGGACAGGGGCAGGCTTTCTTT.

The chain joins TRBV7-8 to TRBJ1-1; no definite D call. V was cut by 5 bases and J by 8 bases, with 9 bases left in between. The CDR3 length is 11 residues. The germline V gene has CDR1 SGHVS and CDR2 FQNEAQ. In DNA form, the CDR3 reads TGTGCCAGCAGCCAAACACGGGAAGCTTTCTTT. It translates to CASSQTREAFF.

This chain connects TRBV3-1 (or the pseudogene TRBV3-2) to TRBJ2-3; no clear D. The CDR3 sequence is 15 residues long. Trimming pared 0 bases from V and 2 bases from J, leaving 9 bases between. The germline CDR1 and CDR2 sequences are LGHDT and YNNKEL (reference sequence). The CDR3, as DNA: TGTGCCAGCAGCCAAGAGGCTCTCAACACAGATACGCAGTATTTT. Its protein product is CASSQEALNTDTQYF.

This chain uses TRBV5-4 with TRBJ2-3, with TRBD2 matching 7 bases. The V gene end was trimmed by 0 bases and the J gene end by 1 base; junction bases not matched to a gene: 5. Germline V lookup: CDR1 SGHNT, CDR2 YYREEE (reference sequence). The CDR3 contains 16 residues. CDR3 sequence (DNA): TGTGCCAGCAGCTTGGCGGGGGGAGGAGGCACAGATACGCAGTATTTT. Protein product: CASSLAGGGGTDTQYF.

The rearrangement links TRBV6-4 to TRBJ1-2; TRBD1 might be the D (5 bases). Germline-derived CDR1 and CDR2 are MRHNA and SNTAGT. This CDR3 has 13 amino acids. Trimming removed 5 bases at V and 6 bases at J, with 13 bases between. The CDR3 sequence: CASSRDFTDGYTF. CDR3 nucleotides: TGTGCCAGCAGTCGGGACTTTACGGATGGCTACACCTTC.

Only a few counts were recorded for this clone. The rearrangement joins TRBV2 to TRBJ2-1, with a tentative D call TRBD1 (5 bases). The germline V gene has CDR1 SNHLY and CDR2 FYNNEI. The length of the CDR3 is 13 residues. Trimming stripped 4 bases from V and 9 bases from J, with 13 bases between. The CDR3 loop is CASSVDRGAEQFF. The CDR3 nucleotides are TGTGCCAGCAGTGTGGATAGGGGCGCTGAGCAGTTCTTC.

The V and J genes are TRBV5-1 and TRBJ1-1, with a weak D call TRBD1 (5 bases). Germline lookup yields CDR1 SGHRS and CDR2 YFSETQ. V lost 6 bases and J 4 bases, leaving 16 bases between the germline ends. The length of the CDR3 is 14 residues. CDR3 in amino acids: CASTGPSESTEAFF. In DNA, the CDR3 is TGCGCCAGCACGGGACCTTCCGAGAGCACTGAAGCTTTCTTT.

This clone came up once. This rearrangement joins TRBV5-4 to TRBJ1-6; TRBD1 agrees at 8 bases. The CDR3 runs to 15 residues. Germline CDR1 SGHNT, CDR2 YYREEE (reference sequence). With 0 bases clipped from V and 7 bases from J, the junction kept 3 bases outside the gene matches. This chain's CDR3 is CASSLGQGQNSPLHF. The DNA for the CDR3 is TGTGCCAGCAGCTTGGGACAGGGGCAGAATTCACCCCTCCACTTT.

The chain combines TRBV7-9 with TRBJ1-3, with D uncertain. Trimming took 3 bases from V and 0 from J, leaving 12 bases between them. Germline assignment: CDR1 SEHNR and CDR2 FQNEAQ (reference sequence). The CDR3 is 16 residues long. CDR3 region: CASSLIALTSGNTIYF. CDR3 DNA sequence: TGTGCCAGCAGCTTGATCGCCCTCACCTCTGGAAACACCATATATTTT.

The V and J genes are TRBV18 and TRBJ2-7; D may be TRBD1 (6 bases). The CDR3 loop spans 13 amino acids. Germline V gene data show CDR1 as KGHSH and CDR2 as LQKENI. Trimming stripped 5 bases from V and 4 bases from J, with 12 bases between. The DNA for the CDR3 is TGTGCCAGCTCAGAACTACAGGGTTACGAGCAGTACTTC. Its translation is CASSELQGYEQYF.

This chain joins TRBV18 and TRBJ2-5; D call uncertain. Between the trimmed V and J ends, which lost 3 bases and 3 bases, there was a span of 8 bases. Germline CDR1 is KGHSH and CDR2 is LQKENI. The CDR3 consists of 13 residues. CDR3 sequence: CASSPGTEETQYF. In DNA, the CDR3 is TGTGCCAGCTCACCGGGAACAGAAGAGACCCAGTACTTC.

The chain has TRBV19 and TRBJ1-1; D is ambiguous. The CDR3 has 15 amino acids. Germline V gives CDR1 LNHDA, CDR2 SQIVND (reference sequence). Trimming pared 6 bases from V and 0 bases from J, leaving 14 bases between. This CDR3 is CASRAKAGMNTEAFF. CDR3 sequence (DNA): TGTGCCAGTAGGGCCAAGGCTGGGATGAACACTGAAGCTTTCTTT.

This chain links TRBV6-5 with TRBJ1-2; TRBD1 matches at 8 bases. Germline assignment: CDR1 MNHEY and CDR2 SVGAGI. The CDR3 loop spans 16 amino acids. V shed 0 bases and J 2 bases; nucleotides not matched to a gene: 5. This chain's CDR3 is CASSYSGTGGNYGYTF. The CDR3 region has the DNA TGTGCCAGCAGTTACTCGGGTACAGGGGGGAACTATGGCTACACCTTC.

Points on this clone: An end of the junction does not agree with germline; a read error may underlie this. The chain combines TRBV6-5 with TRBJ2-7; TRBD1 aligns across 8 bases. CDR1 and CDR2 from the germline V gene are MNHEY and SVGAGI. CDR3 length: 12 residues. The CDR3 loop reads CASSSRQGRPHF. The CDR3 nucleotides are TGTGCCAGCAGTTCTAGACAGGGGCGGCCCCACTTC.

The chain links TRBV6-5 to TRBJ1-5, with a tentative D call TRBD1 (6 bases). Trimming shortened V by 7 bases and J by 0 bases, and 13 bases separated the two germline ends. The CDR3 is made up of 15 amino acids. Germline values: CDR1 MNHEY, CDR2 SVGAGI. CDR3: CASTDRINSNQPQHF. DNA of the CDR3: TGTGCCAGCACGGACAGAATAAATAGCAATCAGCCCCAGCATTTT.

The chain combines TRBV14 with TRBJ2-5; D gene uncertain. Germline-derived CDR1 and CDR2 are SGHDN and FVKESK. V was cut by 4 bases and J by 4 bases, with 10 bases left in between. CDR3 length: 13 amino acids. The CDR3 region is CASSLGLGETQYF. The CDR3 DNA follows: TGTGCCAGCAGCCTCGGGTTAGGAGAGACCCAGTACTTC.

The chain has TRBV18 and TRBJ1-4; a possible D gene is TRBD1 (6 bases). CDR1 is KGHSH, CDR2 LQKENI, per germline. Trimming pared 5 bases from V and 5 bases from J, leaving 15 bases between. The CDR3 contains 15 residues. CDR3: CASSSTGGPNEKLFF. The CDR3 bases are TGTGCCAGCTCATCGACAGGAGGCCCAAATGAAAAACTGTTTTTT.

This clone occurred a few times. The CDR3 loop reads CASSLAVGGDQPQHF. As DNA, the CDR3 is TGTGCCAGCTCACTAGCGGTTGGGGGGGATCAGCCCCAGCATTTT. The V gene is TRBV18, the J gene TRBJ1-5, with TRBD1 as a possible D gene (5 bases). Germline CDR1 is KGHSH and CDR2 is LQKENI. Between the trimmed V and J ends, which lost 4 bases and 5 bases, there was a span of 15 bases. The CDR3 covers 15 residues.

As to this clone: The conserved phenylalanine or tryptophan is not found at the CDR3 terminus, so this likely reflects a read error. The DNA is omitted, as the CDR3 cannot be located on it reliably, and the CDR3 follows TCRdb's listing. The CDR3 reads CASSPGQGVEQVFL. The chain links TRBV28 to TRBJ2-7; the D segment call TRBD1 is taken from the table without a DNA check. The CDR3 has 14 amino acids, counting both end residues. Germline V gene data show CDR1 as MDHEN and CDR2 as SYDVKM.

The rearrangement uses TRBV4-3 and TRBJ1-2; no clear D gene. The germline V gene encodes CDR1 LGHNA and CDR2 YSLEER. The CDR3 loop spans 12 amino acids. V was shortened by 11 bases and J by 4 bases, with 14 bases between the two germline ends. CDR3 DNA sequence: TGCGCCCCACACGACAAGGGCTATGGCTACACCTTC. Protein product: CAPHDKGYGYTF.

The rearrangement joins TRBV5-1 to TRBJ2-3; tentatively, D is TRBD2 (6 bases). Trimming left V 5 bases short and J 0 bases short, with 13 bases between. From germline, CDR1 is SGHRS and CDR2 YFSETQ. This CDR3 region has 15 residues. The CDR3 here is CASRGRLTSTDTQYF. In DNA form, the CDR3 reads TGCGCCAGCAGGGGGAGGCTCACTAGCACAGATACGCAGTATTTT.

The V call is TRBV24-1, the J call TRBJ1-2; D is undetermined. The CDR3 is 14 amino acids. The germline V and J ends were trimmed by 7 bases and 7 bases, with 18 bases remaining between them. Germline V lookup: CDR1 KGHDR, CDR2 SFDVKD. CDR3 protein: CATRIVIGLSGYTF. The CDR3 nucleotides read TGTGCCACCAGAATCGTCATCGGTCTGAGTGGCTACACCTTC.

The chain couples TRBV19 to TRBJ1-1; TRBD1 is a possible D gene (5 bases). CDR3 size: 14 residues. V was pared by 3 bases and J by 4 bases, with 12 bases between. CDR1 and CDR2 (germline): LNHDA, SQIVND (reference sequence). As DNA, the CDR3 is TGTGCCAGTAGTATGCGGGGCCAGGGCACTGAAGCTTTCTTT. Residues: CASSMRGQGTEAFF.

V and J are TRBV27 and TRBJ2-5; TRBD1 matches 7 bases. The CDR3 is 14 amino acids. V trimming: 4 bases; J trimming: 0 bases; junction bases outside the gene matches: 2. Germline V gives CDR1 MNHEY, CDR2 SMNVEV (reference sequence). Here the CDR3 DNA reads TGTGCCAGCAGTTCCAGGGGGTACCAAGAGACCCAGTACTTC. Translation: CASSSRGYQETQYF.

V usage is TRBV29-1 and J usage is TRBJ2-6; D ambiguous. V shed 8 bases and J shed 2 bases, with 4 bases lying between them. From germline, CDR1 is SQVTM and CDR2 ANQGSEA. The CDR3 spans 11 residues. The DNA for the CDR3 is TGCAGCCCCCCTGGGGCCAACGTCCTGACTTTC. Its protein product is CSPPGANVLTF.

This clone is a singleton in its sample. At one of its ends the junction is not consistent with the germline gene, which may arise from a read error. The chain combines TRBV19 with TRBJ1-3, with D hard to call. The CDR3 is 14 amino acids. Per germline, CDR1 LNHDA and CDR2 SQIVND (reference sequence). In DNA, the CDR3 is TGTGCCAGTAGTCTAGAGATGTCTGGAAACACCATATATTTT. This gives the protein CASSLEMSGNTIYF.

The J gene is TRBJ2-7, the V gene TRBV9; D may be TRBD1 or TRBD2 (5 bases each). Germline V CDR1 and CDR2: SGDLS, YYNGEE. CDR3 size: 14 residues. The V end lost 0 bases, the J end lost 1 base, and 8 bases lay between the germline ends. This CDR3 is CASSVDGGSYEQYF. The CDR3 DNA reads TGTGCCAGCAGCGTAGATGGGGGTTCCTACGAGCAGTACTTC.